The 32 T cell receptor beta chains in this list originate from one sample, sequenced in a study of identical twins. One entry per CDR3 protein results from TCRdb running MiXCR on the 5' RACE reads. This sample has 500,000 to 700,000 distinct CDR3 sequences, with under 8.5% found just once. The data also belong to a second study, concerning yellow fever vaccine responses in identical twins.

Sequenced sample: PBMCs. The receptors come from a woman in her late teens or twenties in good health.

This clonotype was observed at least ten times. The J gene is TRBJ2-1, the V gene TRBV5-1; 7 bases are a match to TRBD1. The ends lost 0 bases at V and 5 bases at J; junction bases unmatched: 8. The germline CDR1 and CDR2 sequences are SGHRS and YFSETQ. The CDR3 contains 16 residues. The CDR3 DNA follows: TGCGCCAGCAGCTTGGGGACGGGACAGTTACACAATGAGCAGTTCTTC. Amino acid sequence: CASSLGTGQLHNEQFF.

This clonotype appeared a few times. The V call is TRBV9, the J call TRBJ2-7; 9 bases match TRBD1. Unmatched junction bases numbered 10, after V lost 4 bases and J lost 2 bases. CDR1 SGDLS and CDR2 YYNGEE come from the germline V gene. The CDR3 has 16 amino acids. Here the CDR3 DNA reads TGTGCCAGCAGCAAAACCCCGGGACAGGGAACCTACGAGCAGTACTTC. This translates into CASSKTPGQGTYEQYF.

J is TRBJ2-7 and V is TRBV7-8, with D maybe TRBD1 (6 bases). Germline V gives CDR1 SGHVS, CDR2 FQNEAQ. Trimming took 4 bases from V and 7 from J, leaving 17 bases between them. This CDR3 spans 14 amino acids. The CDR3 DNA reads TGTGCCAGCAGCTCGAGGGACAAGTGGGAAGAGCAGTACTTC. Amino acids: CASSSRDKWEEQYF.

Many counts were recorded for this clonotype. The rearrangement links TRBV3-1 to TRBJ2-7, with 14 positions matching TRBD2. With 4 bases clipped from V and 3 bases from J, the junction kept 8 bases outside the gene matches. The CDR3 sequence is 17 residues long. The germline V gene encodes CDR1 LGHDT and CDR2 YNNKEL (reference sequence). CDR3 region: CASSLGTSGSSGYEQYF. The DNA for the CDR3 is TGTGCCAGCAGCCTTGGGACTAGCGGGAGCTCCGGCTACGAGCAGTACTTC.

This clonotype was seen more than once but under ten times. This rearrangement joins TRBV20-1 to TRBJ2-2, with 7 bases fitting TRBD2. CDR1 is DFQATT, CDR2 SNEGSKA, per germline (reference sequence). This CDR3 has 14 residues. V lost 2 bases and J lost 5; bases outside the gene matches: 5. CDR3 sequence reads: CSARRRGSTGELFF. DNA of the CDR3: TGCAGTGCTAGACGGCGGGGGTCTACCGGGGAGCTGTTTTTT.

The genes are TRBV6-5 and TRBJ2-1; no reliable D call. Germline CDR1 MNHEY, CDR2 SVGAGI. The germline V and J ends were trimmed by 7 bases and 6 bases, with 10 bases remaining between them. The CDR3 length is 12 residues. Written as DNA, the CDR3 is TGTGCCAGCAACCTACCGCCCAATGAGCAGTTCTTC. Protein: CASNLPPNEQFF.

At least ten counts were recorded for this clonotype. The chain combines TRBV12-3 or TRBV12-4 with TRBJ2-1, with D perhaps matching TRBD2 (7 bases). CDR3 length equals 15 residues. Trimming left V 5 bases short and J 2 bases short, with 13 bases between. In DNA, the CDR3 is TGTGCCAGCAGTCCCCGGGGGGCTACCTACAATGAGCAGTTCTTC. Amino acid sequence: CASSPRGATYNEQFF.

The chain carries TRBV7-8 and TRBJ2-2, with 9 bases matching TRBD1. The CDR3 runs 14 residues. Germline V CDR1 and CDR2: SGHVS, FQNEAQ. J gave up 4 bases and V 7 bases, and 4 bases lay outside the gene matches. CDR3 in amino acids: CASNRGLGTGELFF. CDR3 DNA: TGTGCCAGCAACAGGGGGCTTGGCACCGGGGAGCTGTTTTTT.

The sample holds a few counts of this clonotype. The chain is built from TRBV10-3 and TRBJ2-2; 8 bases fit TRBD1. Germline V gene sequence: CDR1 ENHRY, CDR2 SYGVKD. This CDR3 has 14 residues. V was clipped by 8 bases and J by 5 bases; unmatched bases: 7. The CDR3 DNA reads as TGTGCCATCGGGGGGACAGGAGTTACCGGGGAGCTGTTTTTT. It encodes CAIGGTGVTGELFF.

This clonotype was recorded at least ten times. The V gene is TRBV5-1, the J gene TRBJ2-2; D may be TRBD1 (6 bases). The ends were cut back, 2 bases at V and 7 bases at J, with 12 bases in the middle. The length of the CDR3 is 14 residues. CDR1 and CDR2 (germline): SGHRS, YFSETQ. In nucleotides, the CDR3 is TGCGCCAGCAGCTTTCAGGGGATAAACGGGGAGCTGTTTTTT. This translates into CASSFQGINGELFF.

This clonotype was counted many times. The genes are TRBV12-3 or TRBV12-4 and TRBJ2-3, with D tentatively TRBD2 (7 bases). The V gene lost 2 bases and the J gene lost 2 bases, with 11 bases spanning the gap. This CDR3 has 15 residues. CDR3 coding DNA: TGTGCCAGCAGTTTACGGGGGGCGGCCACAGATACGCAGTATTTT. It encodes CASSLRGAATDTQYF.

This chain links TRBV24-1 with TRBJ2-7, with D possibly being TRBD2 (6 bases). CDR3 size: 12 residues. Deletions cut 4 bases from V and 6 bases from J, with 9 bases between. Germline V gene sequence: CDR1 KGHDR, CDR2 SFDVKD. Here the CDR3 reads CATSDPRGEQYF. CDR3 coding DNA: TGTGCCACCAGTGACCCGCGGGGCGAGCAGTACTTC.

The chain combines TRBV6-1 with TRBJ1-2; D is perhaps TRBD1 (5 bases). The CDR3 is made up of 15 amino acids. Germline values: CDR1 MNHNS, CDR2 SASEGT. V was cut by 6 bases and J by 5 bases, with 19 bases left in between. The CDR3 DNA reads TGTGCCAGCAGCCCTGATGCGGGGGGGAGGTATGGCTACACCTTC. It encodes CASSPDAGGRYGYTF.

V and J are TRBV20-1 and TRBJ1-5; 10 nucleotides align to TRBD1. The CDR3 contains 16 residues. The J segment lost 0 bases and the V segment lost 1 base, leaving 3 bases of the junction unmatched. Germline CDR1 reads DFQATT; CDR2 reads SNEGSKA (reference sequence). CDR3 bases: TGCAGTGCTAGAGCTTGGGACAGGGGTAGCAATCAGCCCCAGCATTTT. Its translation is CSARAWDRGSNQPQHF.

At least ten counts were recorded for this clonotype. V usage is TRBV12-3 or TRBV12-4 and J usage is TRBJ2-1; unclear D gene. Trimming stripped 4 bases from V and 3 bases from J, with 10 bases between. This CDR3 contains 14 residues. The CDR3 bases are TGTGCCAGCAGTTCCCCCCTCCTCTACAATGAGCAGTTCTTC. Translation: CASSSPLLYNEQFF.

This chain links TRBV6-1 with TRBJ1-5; no reliable D call. Trimming took off 6 bases at V and 3 bases at J, with 15 bases between the two ends. The CDR3 sequence is 15 residues long. The germline gives CDR1 MNHNS, CDR2 SASEGT. In DNA, the CDR3 is TGTGCCAGCAGGAAGAACCAGCAGGACAATCAGCCCCAGCATTTT. The encoded protein is CASRKNQQDNQPQHF.

The chain uses TRBV27 and TRBJ2-7; TRBD2 matches 9 bases. This CDR3 spans 15 amino acids. J lost 3 bases, V lost 4 bases, and 7 bases had no gene match. Germline V CDR1 and CDR2: MNHEY, SMNVEV (reference sequence). The CDR3 bases are TGTGCCAGCAGTTCCCTTTTAGCGGGAGTCTACGAGCAGTACTTC. This translates into CASSSLLAGVYEQYF.

The chain has TRBV12-3 or TRBV12-4 and TRBJ2-2, with D uncertain. CDR3 length: 14 residues. V was cut by 2 bases and J by 0 bases, with 4 bases left in between. The CDR3: CASSLQTNTGELFF. In DNA, the CDR3 is TGTGCCAGCAGTTTACAGACGAACACCGGGGAGCTGTTTTTT.

In its sample, this clonotype was seen many times. CDR3 in amino acids: CASSWYSNYGYTF. The CDR3 region has the DNA TGTGCCAGCAGTTGGTACAGCAACTATGGCTACACCTTC. The V call is TRBV12-3 or TRBV12-4, the J call TRBJ1-2, with D unclear. CDR3 length equals 13 residues. V was trimmed by 4 bases and J by 2 bases, leaving 8 bases between them.

This clonotype was counted between two and nine times. The gene calls are TRBV29-1 and TRBJ1-1; D perhaps matches TRBD1 (6 bases). CDR3 length equals 11 residues. Germline loops: CDR1 SQVTM, CDR2 ANQGSEA. Trimming stripped 2 bases from V and 7 bases from J, with 8 bases between. CDR3 amino acids: CSVEPGVEAFF. The CDR3 bases are TGCAGCGTTGAACCAGGGGTTGAAGCTTTCTTT.

This clonotype was observed a few times. This chain uses TRBV12-3 or TRBV12-4 with TRBJ2-1; 16 bases match TRBD2. This CDR3 has 17 amino acids. The V segment lost 10 bases and the J segment 9 bases; nucleotides outside the gene matches: 15. The CDR3 reads CAIAGVGTSGRAGEQFF. The CDR3 DNA reads as TGTGCCATTGCTGGTGTTGGGACTAGCGGGAGGGCCGGTGAGCAGTTCTTC.

Ten or more counts support this clonotype. V gene TRBV11-2 combines with J gene TRBJ1-5; D gene unclear. This CDR3 is built from 13 residues. Trimming removed 5 bases at V and 0 bases at J, with 5 bases between. Germline V CDR1 and CDR2: SGHAT, FQNNGV. DNA of the CDR3: TGTGCCAGCAGCGGCGTTAGCAATCAGCCCCAGCATTTT. Amino acids: CASSGVSNQPQHF.

This clonotype was counted many times. This rearrangement joins TRBV7-6 to TRBJ2-7, with unresolved D. The germline V and J ends were trimmed by 1 base and 2 bases, with 9 bases remaining between them. Germline CDR1 and CDR2: SGHVS and FNYEAQ. CDR3 length: 14 amino acids. In nucleotides, the CDR3 is TGTGCCAGCAGCTTAGACGGCGCTACCTACGAGCAGTACTTC. Its protein is CASSLDGATYEQYF.

J is TRBJ2-1 and V is TRBV12-3 or TRBV12-4; tentative D call: TRBD1 (5 bases). There are 15 residues in the CDR3. With 5 bases removed from V and 0 bases from J, the gap between germline ends came to 11 bases. CDR3 region: CASSPRASSYNEQFF. CDR3 DNA sequence: TGTGCCAGCAGTCCCAGGGCTAGCTCCTACAATGAGCAGTTCTTC.

This clonotype was counted at least ten times. This chain joins TRBV20-1 and TRBJ2-1, with D unresolved. Germline CDR1 and CDR2: DFQATT and SNEGSKA (reference sequence). V was cut by 3 bases and J by 4 bases, with 7 bases left in between. CDR3 length equals 12 residues. The CDR3 bases are TGCAGTGCTAGGGAACCTTACAATGAGCAGTTCTTC. Protein: CSAREPYNEQFF.

The V gene is TRBV29-1, the J gene TRBJ2-5; 8 nucleotides agree with TRBD1. Germline CDR1 and CDR2: SQVTM and ANQGSEA. The CDR3 consists of 14 residues. V dropped 4 bases and J dropped 5; count of bases not matched to a gene: 9. The CDR3 region has the DNA TGCAGCGTTGCGCGGGACAGGCCTGGGGAGACCCAGTACTTC. Protein product: CSVARDRPGETQYF.

This clonotype was found many times. Written as DNA, the CDR3 is TGTGCCAGCAGAACCGACGGTTTAAATCAGCCCCAGCATTTT. This codes for CASRTDGLNQPQHF. The rearrangement joins TRBV12-3 or TRBV12-4 to TRBJ1-5; D unclear. V lost 6 bases to trimming and J lost 4 bases, with 13 bases between them. The CDR3 is 14 residues long.

This clonotype has ten or more counts. J is TRBJ2-3 and V is TRBV3-1; possibly TRBD1 for D (5 bases). The germline V gene encodes CDR1 LGHDT and CDR2 YNNKEL (reference sequence). The CDR3 runs 15 residues. The germline V and J ends were trimmed by 1 base and 3 bases, with 11 bases remaining between them. The CDR3 is CASSQVEGATDTQYF. The CDR3 nucleotides are TGTGCCAGCAGCCAAGTGGAAGGGGCAACAGATACGCAGTATTTT.

This clonotype was picked up many times. The rearrangement joins TRBV12-3 or TRBV12-4 to TRBJ2-7, with 9 nucleotides matching TRBD1. V dropped 5 bases and J dropped 5; count of bases not matched to a gene: 10. The CDR3 loop spans 15 amino acids. CDR3 sequence: CASSPSGTGTHEQYF. Written as DNA, the CDR3 is TGTGCCAGCAGTCCTTCCGGGACAGGGACCCACGAGCAGTACTTC.

This clonotype was detected ten times or more. The chain links TRBV5-1 to TRBJ2-5; TRBD1 matches at 11 bases. J gave up 4 bases and V 0 bases, and 5 bases lay outside the gene matches. Germline values: CDR1 SGHRS, CDR2 YFSETQ. This CDR3 is 16 amino acids long. CDR3 nucleotide sequence: TGCGCCAGCAGCTTGGGAGGACAGGGGGCAAGAGAGACCCAGTACTTC. This encodes CASSLGGQGARETQYF.

The CDR3: CASSRRVAGANTGELFF. The DNA for the CDR3 is TGTGCCAGCAGCCGGCGGGTAGCGGGCGCGAACACCGGGGAGCTGTTTTTT. The rearrangement links TRBV3-1 to TRBJ2-2; 7 nucleotides align to TRBD2. The CDR3 runs to 17 residues. Germline CDR1 reads LGHDT; CDR2 reads YNNKEL (reference sequence). J was trimmed by 0 bases and V by 4 bases; bases with no gene match: 8.

This clonotype was counted ten times or more. The genes are TRBV5-1 and TRBJ2-1, with 15 bases fitting TRBD2. Germline assignment: CDR1 SGHRS and CDR2 YFSETQ. Germline trimming cut 2 bases from V and 9 bases from J; bases unmatched to any gene: 3. The CDR3 covers 15 residues. The CDR3 protein is CASSLGTSGRTEQFF. As DNA, the CDR3 is TGCGCCAGCAGCTTAGGGACTAGCGGGAGGACTGAGCAGTTCTTC.